The T cell receptor (beta chain) under discussion was sequenced for a study of T cell responses to AZD1222 COVID-19 vaccine. Sequenced by immunoSEQ multiplex PCR; TCRdb stores in-frame clones only, minus some. In the table there are over 110,000 clones, around 90% of which are singletons. The V gene end was trimmed by 3 bases and the J gene end by 8 bases; junction bases not matched to a gene: 2. This CDR3 comprises 14 residues. Germline lookup yields CDR1 KGHSY and CDR2 FQNENV. This TCR was recovered from an adult who received the AZD1222 COVID-19 vaccine. The sample consisted of peripheral blood, taken 28 days after the second AZD1222 dose. The gene calls are TRBV16 and TRBJ2-1; 12 positions match TRBD1. CDR3 coding DNA: TGTGCCAGCAGCCAGGGACAGGGGGCAGATGAGCAGTTCTTC. As protein: CASSQGQGADEQFF.